This TCR beta chain was identified during a study of cytomegalovirus exposure and HLA in healthy donors. Study findings and constraints: The study recorded 150 to 200 TCR beta chains that were cytomegalovirus-associated. Sequencing probably produced one cluster of sequence variants that were highly shared. Prediction of most subjects' HLA-A and HLA-B alleles by TCR beta sequences was reportedly accurate.

Germline V gives CDR1 MNHEY, CDR2 SVGAGI. The CDR3 runs to 14 residues. The V end was cut by 5 bases, the J end by 9 bases, with 14 bases between. Primers for the PCR totalled 60 Vbeta and 13 Jbeta. TCRdb's table, derived via immunoSEQ multiplex PCR, lists solely in-frame clones and lacks some. The sample yields 63,000 or so clones, around four fifths seen once. Concerning this clone itself: Its antigen is as yet unknown.

This clonotype was sampled from a woman aged 30 to 39 in good health and CMV-seropositive. The chain is built from TRBV6-5 and TRBJ1-6; the D is unclear. The sequenced sample was PBMCs. The CDR3 DNA reads TGTGCCAGCAGTAAACGGGGTATTACTTCACCCCTCCACTTT. It codes for CASSKRGITSPLHF.